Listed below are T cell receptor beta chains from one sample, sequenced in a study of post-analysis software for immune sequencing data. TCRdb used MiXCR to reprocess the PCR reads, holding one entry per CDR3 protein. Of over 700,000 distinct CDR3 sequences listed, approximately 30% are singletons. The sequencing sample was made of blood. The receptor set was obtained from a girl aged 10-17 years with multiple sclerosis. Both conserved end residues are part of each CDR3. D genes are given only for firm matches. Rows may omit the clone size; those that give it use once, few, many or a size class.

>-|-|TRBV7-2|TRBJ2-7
TGTGCCGGCAGCACCGCACTTTCTATCCCCTACGAGCAGTACTTC
CAGSTALSIPYEQYF
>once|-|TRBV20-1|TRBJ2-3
TGCAGTGCTAGAGGTGAGGCAGTTAGCACAGATACGCAGTATTTT
CSARGEAVSTDTQYF
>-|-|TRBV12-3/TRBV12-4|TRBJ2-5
TGTGCCAGCAGTCCTAGGACAGACAGACAAGAGACCCAGTACTTC
CASSPRTDRQETQYF
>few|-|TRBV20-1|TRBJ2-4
TGCAGTGGGCGGCCTCTAGCCAAAAACATTCAGTACTTC
CSGRPLAKNIQYF
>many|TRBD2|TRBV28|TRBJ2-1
TGTGCCAGCAGCCCGCCCGGGGCTAGCGGGAGAAATGAGCAGTTCTTC
CASSPPGASGRNEQFF
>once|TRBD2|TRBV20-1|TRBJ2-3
TGCAGTGCTAGGTTTCTTGGGACTAGCGGAAGCACAGATACGCAGTATTTT
CSARFLGTSGSTDTQYF
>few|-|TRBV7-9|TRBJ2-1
TGTGCCAGCAGGGGGGCCTGGGGCAGTTCCTACGAGCAGTTCTTC
CASRGAWGSSYEQFF
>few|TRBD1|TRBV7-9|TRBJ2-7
TGTGCCAGCAGCTTAGACCGGGACAGCGAGCAGTACTTC
CASSLDRDSEQYF
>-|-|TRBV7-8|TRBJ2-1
TGTGCCAGCAGCTCGCGACAAAACACTCGGGGGGCGAGCTCCTACAATGAGCAGTTCTTC
CASSSRQNTRGASSYNEQFF
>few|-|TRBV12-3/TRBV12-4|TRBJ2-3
TGTGCCAGCAGTCCTAGGGGGGTAGGAGATACGCAGTATTTT
CASSPRGVGDTQYF
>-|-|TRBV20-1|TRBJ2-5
TGCAGTGCTGGAAGGACCTACAATGAGCAGTACTTC
CSAGRTYNEQYF
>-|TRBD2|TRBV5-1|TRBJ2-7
TGCGCCAGCAGCTCCTATCGGACTAGCGGCACATACGAGCAGTACTTC
CASSSYRTSGTYEQYF
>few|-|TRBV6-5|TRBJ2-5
TGTGCCACTAAGAGGGGACGGCATCAAGAGACCCAGTACTTC
CATKRGRHQETQYF
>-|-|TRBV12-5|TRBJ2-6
TGTGCTAGTGGTTTATTGACGGATGATAACTCTGGGGCCAACGTCCGGACTTTC
CASGLLTDDNSGANVRTF
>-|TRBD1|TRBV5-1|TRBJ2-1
TGCGCCAGCAGCTTGTCGACAGGGGGCTTCGATGAGCAGTTCTTC
CASSLSTGGFDEQFF
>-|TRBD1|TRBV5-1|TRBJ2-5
TGCGCCAGCAGCTGGCCGACAGGGGGCGCATCAAAAGAGACCCAGTACTTC
CASSWPTGGASKETQYF
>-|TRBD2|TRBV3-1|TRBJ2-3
TGTGCCAGCAGCCAAGGTCAACTAGCGTGCCATACGCAGTATTTT
CASSQGQLACHTQYF
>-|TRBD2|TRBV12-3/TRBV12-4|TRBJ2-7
TGTGCCAGCAGTTTAGCGGGCCGGACTAGCGGAGGCTACGAGCAGTACTTC
CASSLAGRTSGGYEQYF
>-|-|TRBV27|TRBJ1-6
TGTGCCAGCAGTTTTATCCCCTATAATTCACCCCTCCACTTT
CASSFIPYNSPLHF
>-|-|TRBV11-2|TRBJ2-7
TGTGCCAGCAGCTTATTGTGGAGCTCCTACGAGCAGTACTTC
CASSLLWSSYEQYF
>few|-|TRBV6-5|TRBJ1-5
TGTGCCAGCAGCCCGGGACTTAGTAGCAATCAGCCCCAGCATTTT
CASSPGLSSNQPQHF
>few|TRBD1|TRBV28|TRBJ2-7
TGTGCCAGCAGCAACCCGGGACAGGTCTCCCACGAGCAGTACTTC
CASSNPGQVSHEQYF
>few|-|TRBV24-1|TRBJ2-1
TGTGCCACCAGTGATTTGCTCTTTGGGACGGAGCAGTTCTTC
CATSDLLFGTEQFF
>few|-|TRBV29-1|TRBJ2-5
TGCAGCGTTGATCCTATCCGACAGACCCAGTACTTC
CSVDPIRQTQYF
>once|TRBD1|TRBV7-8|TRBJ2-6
TGTGCCAGCAGCCCCCGTCGGACAGGGGTCGGGGCCAACGTCCTGACTTTC
CASSPRRTGVGANVLTF
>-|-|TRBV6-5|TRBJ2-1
TGTGCCAGCAGTTACTTGCTAGCCCGAGGGGATGAGCAGTTCTTC
CASSYLLARGDEQFF
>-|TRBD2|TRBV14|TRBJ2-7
TGTGCCAGCAGCCAGTCGGGAGGGGTGCGAAACGAGCAGTACTTC
CASSQSGGVRNEQYF
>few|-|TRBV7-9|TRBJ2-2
TGTGCCAGCAGCTTAATCGGTCAGGCGACGGACGGGGAGCTGTTTTTT
CASSLIGQATDGELFF
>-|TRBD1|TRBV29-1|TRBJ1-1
TGCAGCGCCACTCCCGGGACAGGGGGGAACACTGAAGCTTTCTTT
CSATPGTGGNTEAFF
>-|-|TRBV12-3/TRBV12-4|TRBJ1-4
TGTGCCAGCAGACCTTTAACCTTGGGAAAACTGTTTTTT
CASRPLTLGKLFF
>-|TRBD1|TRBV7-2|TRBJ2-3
TGTGCCAGCAGCCCTAGGGCAGGGGGTGCAGATATGCAGTATTTT
CASSPRAGGADMQYF
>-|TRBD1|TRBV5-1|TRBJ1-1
TGCGCCAGCAGCTTGGCAGGGGGCGAGATCGGCACTGAAGCTTTCTTT
CASSLAGGEIGTEAFF
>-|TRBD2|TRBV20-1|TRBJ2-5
TGCAGTGCTGCGCGGGGGGGTAGCCAAGAGACCCAGTACTTC
CSAARGGSQETQYF
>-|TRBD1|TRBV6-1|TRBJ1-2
TGTGCCAGCAGTGCCGACGACAGGGGGAGGGTTCAAGGCTACACCTTC
CASSADDRGRVQGYTF
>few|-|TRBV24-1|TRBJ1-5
TGTGCCACCAGTGATCCGGGGGGACATCAGCCCCAGCATTTT
CATSDPGGHQPQHF
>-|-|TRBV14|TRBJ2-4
TGTGCCAGCAGCTCTATATCCGGCGGAGGCAAAAACATTCGGTACTTC
CASSSISGGGKNIRYF
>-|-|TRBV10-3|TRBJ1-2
TGTGCCATCAGCCCAGAGGGCCTCGCTAACTATGACTACACCTTC
CAISPEGLANYDYTF
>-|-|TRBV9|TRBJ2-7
TGTGCCAGCAGCGCCGCAAGGCTAGCTAACGTAGGCGAGCAGTACTTC
CASSAARLANVGEQYF
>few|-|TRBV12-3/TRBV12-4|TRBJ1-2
TGTGCCAGCATTAAGGGCTATGGCTACACCTTC
CASIKGYGYTF
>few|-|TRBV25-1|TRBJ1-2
TGTGCCAGCAGTGAGGACATGCCGTTGGGTGGCTACACCTTC
CASSEDMPLGGYTF
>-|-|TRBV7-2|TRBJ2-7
TGTGCCAGCACCCCAGCCCCGTCCACAATCTACGAGCAGTACTTC
CASTPAPSTIYEQYF
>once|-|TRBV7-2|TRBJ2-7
TGTGCCAGCAGTTTAGACTTTTCTGACTACGAGCAGTACTTC
CASSLDFSDYEQYF
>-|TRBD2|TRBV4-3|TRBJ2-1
TGCGCCAGCAGCCAGTTAGCGGGTCCCTACAATGAGCAGTTCTTC
CASSQLAGPYNEQFF
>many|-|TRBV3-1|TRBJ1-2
TGTGCCAGCAGCTACCTGTCGACAGGAGCTTCTAACTATGGCTACACCTTC
CASSYLSTGASNYGYTF
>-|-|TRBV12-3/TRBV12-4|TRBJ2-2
TGTGCCAGCAGTCTAAGTCTTTCTACCGGGGAGCTGTTTTTT
CASSLSLSTGELFF
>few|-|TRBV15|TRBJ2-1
TGTGCCACCAGGGAGGGCAGGCCGACCTACAATGAGCAGTTCTTC
CATREGRPTYNEQFF
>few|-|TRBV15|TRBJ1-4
TGTGCCACGTATACCCGAGTTCCACCAACTAATGAAAAACTGTTTTTT
CATYTRVPPTNEKLFF
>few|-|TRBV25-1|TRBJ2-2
TGTGCCAGCAGTCTTGAGGGGGGCACCACCGGGGAGCTGTTTTTT
CASSLEGGTTGELFF
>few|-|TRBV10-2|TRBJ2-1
TGCGCCAGCAGTGAAATCTGGACAGACGAAAACAATGAGCAGTTCTTC
CASSEIWTDENNEQFF
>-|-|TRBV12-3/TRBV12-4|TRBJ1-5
TGTGCCAGCAGTTCTCAGTTGGAGCCCCAGCATTTT
CASSSQLEPQHF
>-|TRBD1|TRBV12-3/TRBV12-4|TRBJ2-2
TGTGCCAGCAGACATTACAGGGGCGTGTGGACCGGGGAGCTGTTTTTT
CASRHYRGVWTGELFF
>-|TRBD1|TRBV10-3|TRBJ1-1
TGTGCCATCAGTGGGGACAGCGGAAAGAACACTGAAGCTTTCTTT
CAISGDSGKNTEAFF
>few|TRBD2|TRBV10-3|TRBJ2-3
TGTGCCACGGTGGGGCGGGGGAGCACAGATACGCAGTATTTT
CATVGRGSTDTQYF
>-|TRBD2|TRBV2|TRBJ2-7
TGTGCCAGCACTCTAGCGGGAAGGTACGAGCAGTACTTC
CASTLAGRYEQYF
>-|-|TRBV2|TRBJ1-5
TGTGCCAGCAGTGAAGCGCGGCCGGAGATGGTGGAGCCCCAGCATTTT
CASSEARPEMVEPQHF